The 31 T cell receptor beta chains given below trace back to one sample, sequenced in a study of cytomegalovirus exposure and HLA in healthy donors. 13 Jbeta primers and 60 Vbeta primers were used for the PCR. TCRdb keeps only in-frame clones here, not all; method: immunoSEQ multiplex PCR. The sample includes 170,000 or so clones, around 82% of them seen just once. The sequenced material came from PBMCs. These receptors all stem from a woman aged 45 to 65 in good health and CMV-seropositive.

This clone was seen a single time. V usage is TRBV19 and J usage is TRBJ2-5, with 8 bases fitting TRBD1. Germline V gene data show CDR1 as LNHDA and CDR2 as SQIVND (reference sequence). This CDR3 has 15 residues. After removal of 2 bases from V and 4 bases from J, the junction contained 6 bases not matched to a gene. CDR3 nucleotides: TGTGCCAGTAGTATAAGATCCGGACAGGGAGAGACCCAGTACTTC. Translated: CASSIRSGQGETQYF.

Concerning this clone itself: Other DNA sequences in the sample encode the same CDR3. The CDR3 spells CASSLSGQGNSPLHF. CDR3 in DNA: TGTGCCAGCAGCTTATCTGGGCAGGGTAATTCACCCCTCCACTTT. V gene TRBV7-8 combines with J gene TRBJ1-6; D is possibly TRBD1 (5 bases). Trimming removed 2 bases at V and 6 bases at J, with 11 bases between. The CDR3 is made up of 15 amino acids. Germline lookup yields CDR1 SGHVS and CDR2 FQNEAQ.

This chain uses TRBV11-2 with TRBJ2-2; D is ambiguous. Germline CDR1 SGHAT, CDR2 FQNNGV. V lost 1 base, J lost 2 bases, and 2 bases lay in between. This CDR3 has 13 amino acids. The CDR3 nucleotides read TGTGCCAGCAGCTTAGTAAACACCGGGGAGCTGTTTTTT. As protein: CASSLVNTGELFF. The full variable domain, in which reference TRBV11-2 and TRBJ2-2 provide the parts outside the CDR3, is EAGVAQSPRYKIIEKRQSVAFWCNPISGHATLYWYQQILGQGPKLLIQFQNNGVVDDSQLPKDRFSAERLKGVDSTLKIQPAKLEDSAVYLCASSLVNTGELFFGEGSRLTVL.

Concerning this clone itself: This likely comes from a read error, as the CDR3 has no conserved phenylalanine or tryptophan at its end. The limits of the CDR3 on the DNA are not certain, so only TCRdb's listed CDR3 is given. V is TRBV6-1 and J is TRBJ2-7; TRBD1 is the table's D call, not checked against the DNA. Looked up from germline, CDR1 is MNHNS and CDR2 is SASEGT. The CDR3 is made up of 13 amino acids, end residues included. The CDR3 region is CASRETGGSSISP.

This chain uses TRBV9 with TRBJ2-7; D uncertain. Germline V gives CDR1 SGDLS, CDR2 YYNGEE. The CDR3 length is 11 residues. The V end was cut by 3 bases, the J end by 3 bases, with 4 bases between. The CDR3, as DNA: TGTGCCAGCAGCGGGAGCTACGAGCAGTACTTC. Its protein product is CASSGSYEQYF.

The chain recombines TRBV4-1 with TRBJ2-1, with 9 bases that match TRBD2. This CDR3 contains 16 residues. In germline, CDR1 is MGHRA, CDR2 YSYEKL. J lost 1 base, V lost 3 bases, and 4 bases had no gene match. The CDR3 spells CASSHLRGGSYNEQFF. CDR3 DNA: TGCGCCAGCAGCCATTTGCGGGGGGGTTCCTACAATGAGCAGTTCTTC.

The CDR3 loop reads CASLASGQGAETQYF. Here the CDR3 DNA reads TGCGCCAGTCTCGCATCAGGACAGGGGGCGGAGACCCAGTACTTC. V is TRBV5-1 and J is TRBJ2-5, with 11 bases lining up with TRBD1. After removal of 8 bases from V and 5 bases from J, the junction contained 11 bases not matched to a gene. The CDR3 has 15 amino acids. Germline V gives CDR1 SGHRS, CDR2 YFSETQ.

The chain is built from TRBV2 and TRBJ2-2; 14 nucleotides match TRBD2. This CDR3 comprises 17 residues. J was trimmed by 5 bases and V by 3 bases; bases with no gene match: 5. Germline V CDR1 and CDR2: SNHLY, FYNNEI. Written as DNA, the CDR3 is TGTGCCAGCAGTGAGGGACTAGCGGGGGTTACGACCGGGGAGCTGTTTTTT. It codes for CASSEGLAGVTTGELFF.

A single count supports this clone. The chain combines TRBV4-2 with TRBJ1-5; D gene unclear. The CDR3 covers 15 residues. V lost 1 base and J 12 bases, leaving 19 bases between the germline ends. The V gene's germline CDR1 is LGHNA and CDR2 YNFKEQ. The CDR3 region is CASSQAALRGRDQHF. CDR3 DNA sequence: TGTGCCAGCAGCCAAGCCGCATTAAGAGGTAGAGACCAGCATTTT.

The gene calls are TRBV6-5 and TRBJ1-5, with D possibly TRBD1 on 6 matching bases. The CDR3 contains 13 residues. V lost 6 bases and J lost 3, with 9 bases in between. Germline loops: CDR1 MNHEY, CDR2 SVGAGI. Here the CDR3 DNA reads TGTGCCAGCAGCCCAGGGGTCAATCAGCCCCAGCATTTT. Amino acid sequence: CASSPGVNQPQHF.

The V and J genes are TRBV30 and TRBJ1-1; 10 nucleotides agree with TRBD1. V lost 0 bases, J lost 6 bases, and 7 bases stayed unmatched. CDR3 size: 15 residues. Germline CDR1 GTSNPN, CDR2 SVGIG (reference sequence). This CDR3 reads CAWSVQGQGNAEAFF. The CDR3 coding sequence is TGTGCCTGGAGTGTACAGGGACAGGGGAATGCTGAAGCTTTCTTT.

Here the CDR3 DNA reads TGTGCCATCAGTGACGGGAATAGCGGTATGAACGACAATGAGCAGTTCTTC. As protein: CAISDGNSGMNDNEQFF. V is TRBV10-3 and J is TRBJ2-1; D possibly corresponds to TRBD2 (6 bases). Germline assignment: CDR1 ENHRY and CDR2 SYGVKD. This CDR3 has 17 amino acids. V was shortened by 3 bases and J by 5 bases, with 20 bases between the two germline ends.

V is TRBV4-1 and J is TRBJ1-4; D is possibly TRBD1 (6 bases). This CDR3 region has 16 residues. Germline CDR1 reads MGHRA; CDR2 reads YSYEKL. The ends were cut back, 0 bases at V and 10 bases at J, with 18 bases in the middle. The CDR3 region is CASSQDPGAQGGKLFF. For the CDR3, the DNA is TGCGCCAGCAGCCAAGATCCAGGGGCGCAAGGGGGAAAACTGTTTTTT.

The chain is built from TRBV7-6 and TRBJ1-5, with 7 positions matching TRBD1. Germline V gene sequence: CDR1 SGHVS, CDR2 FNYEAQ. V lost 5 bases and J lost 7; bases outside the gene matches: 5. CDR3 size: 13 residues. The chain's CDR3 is CASSPWTGQPQHF. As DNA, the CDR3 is TGTGCCAGCAGCCCATGGACAGGACAGCCCCAGCATTTT.

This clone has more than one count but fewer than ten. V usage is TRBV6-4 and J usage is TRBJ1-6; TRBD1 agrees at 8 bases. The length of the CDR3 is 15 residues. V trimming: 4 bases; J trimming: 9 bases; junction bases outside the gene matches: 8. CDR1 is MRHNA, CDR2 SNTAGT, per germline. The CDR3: CASSAPGQEGSPLHF. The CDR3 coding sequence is TGTGCCAGCAGTGCCCCGGGACAGGAGGGTTCACCCCTCCACTTT.

CDR3 region: CASSIRGSEDTIYF. Written as DNA, the CDR3 is TGTGCCAGTAGTATAAGAGGGTCGGAGGACACCATATATTTT. The rearrangement joins TRBV19 to TRBJ1-3; no reliable D call. The CDR3 runs 14 residues. V lost 2 bases to trimming and J lost 8 bases, with 13 bases between them. From germline, CDR1 is LNHDA and CDR2 SQIVND (reference sequence).

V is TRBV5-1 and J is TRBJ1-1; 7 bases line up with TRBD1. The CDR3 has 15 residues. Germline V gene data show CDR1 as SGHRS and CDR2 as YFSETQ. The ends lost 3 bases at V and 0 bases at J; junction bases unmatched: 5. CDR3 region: CASSSRQGLNTEAFF. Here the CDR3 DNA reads TGCGCCAGCAGCTCGCGACAGGGTTTGAACACTGAAGCTTTCTTT.

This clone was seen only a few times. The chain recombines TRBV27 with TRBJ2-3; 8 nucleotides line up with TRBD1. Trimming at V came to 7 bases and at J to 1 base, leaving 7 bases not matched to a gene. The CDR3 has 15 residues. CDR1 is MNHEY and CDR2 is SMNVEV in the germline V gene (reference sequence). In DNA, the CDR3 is TGTGCCAGCACACTGGGGGGACAGGGCACAGATACGCAGTATTTT. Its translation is CASTLGGQGTDTQYF.

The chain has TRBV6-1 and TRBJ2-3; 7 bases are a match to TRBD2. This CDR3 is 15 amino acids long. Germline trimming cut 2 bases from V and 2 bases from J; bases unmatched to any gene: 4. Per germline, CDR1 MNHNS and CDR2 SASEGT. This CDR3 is CASSERDYTTDTQYF. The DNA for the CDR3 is TGTGCCAGCAGTGAACGGGACTACACCACAGATACGCAGTATTTT.

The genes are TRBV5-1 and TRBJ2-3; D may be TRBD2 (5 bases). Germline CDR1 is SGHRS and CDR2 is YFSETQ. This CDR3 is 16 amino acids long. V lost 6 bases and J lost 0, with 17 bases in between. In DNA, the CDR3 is TGCGCCAGCAACAACGGCCCACTAGGGAGCACAGATACGCAGTATTTT. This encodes CASNNGPLGSTDTQYF.

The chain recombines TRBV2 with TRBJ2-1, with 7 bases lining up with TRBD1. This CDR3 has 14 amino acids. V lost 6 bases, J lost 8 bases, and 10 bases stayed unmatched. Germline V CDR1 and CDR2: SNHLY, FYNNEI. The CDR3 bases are TGTGCCAGCAGCGTGGACAGGTCAGGCGATGAGCAGTTCTTC. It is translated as CASSVDRSGDEQFF.

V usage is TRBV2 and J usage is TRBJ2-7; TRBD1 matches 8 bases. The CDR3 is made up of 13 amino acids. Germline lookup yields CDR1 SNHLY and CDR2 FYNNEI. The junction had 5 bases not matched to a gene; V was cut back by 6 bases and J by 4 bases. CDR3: CASSSDRVYEQYF. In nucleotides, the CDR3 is TGTGCCAGCAGCTCGGACAGGGTATACGAGCAGTACTTC.

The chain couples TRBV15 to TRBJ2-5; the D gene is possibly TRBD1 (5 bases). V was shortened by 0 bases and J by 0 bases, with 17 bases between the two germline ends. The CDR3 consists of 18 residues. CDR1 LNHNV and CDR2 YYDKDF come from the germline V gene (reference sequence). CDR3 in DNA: TGTGCCACCAGCAGAGATCTAGGGGCAGGGCCGTACCAAGAGACCCAGTACTTC. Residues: CATSRDLGAGPYQETQYF.

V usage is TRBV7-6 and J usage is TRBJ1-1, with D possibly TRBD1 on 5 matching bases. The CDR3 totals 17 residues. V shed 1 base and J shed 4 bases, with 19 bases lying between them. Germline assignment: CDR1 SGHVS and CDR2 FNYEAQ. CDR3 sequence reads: CASSLGGRQGRGTEAFF. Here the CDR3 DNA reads TGTGCCAGCAGCTTAGGGGGGAGGCAGGGACGCGGCACTGAAGCTTTCTTT.

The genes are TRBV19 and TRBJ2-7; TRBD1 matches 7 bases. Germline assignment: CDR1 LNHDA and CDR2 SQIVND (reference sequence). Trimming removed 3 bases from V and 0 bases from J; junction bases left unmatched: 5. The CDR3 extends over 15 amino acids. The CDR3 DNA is TGTGCCAGTAGTATCCCCCAGGGGGACTCCTACGAGCAGTACTTC. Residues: CASSIPQGDSYEQYF.

The CDR3 protein is CASSPRGQGEQYF. The CDR3 DNA reads as TGTGCCAGCTCCCCCAGGGGGCAGGGCGAGCAGTACTTC. The genes are TRBV18 and TRBJ2-7, with 8 bases fitting TRBD1. The junction had 7 bases not matched to a gene; V was cut back by 6 bases and J by 6 bases. The CDR3 has 13 residues. Germline V gene data show CDR1 as KGHSH and CDR2 as LQKENI.

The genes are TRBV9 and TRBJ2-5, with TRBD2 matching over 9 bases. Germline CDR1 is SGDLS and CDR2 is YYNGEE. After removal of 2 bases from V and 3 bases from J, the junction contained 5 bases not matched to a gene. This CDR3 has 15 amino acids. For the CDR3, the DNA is TGTGCCAGCAGCGTTAGCGGGGGCACTGAAGAGACCCAGTACTTC. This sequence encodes CASSVSGGTEETQYF.

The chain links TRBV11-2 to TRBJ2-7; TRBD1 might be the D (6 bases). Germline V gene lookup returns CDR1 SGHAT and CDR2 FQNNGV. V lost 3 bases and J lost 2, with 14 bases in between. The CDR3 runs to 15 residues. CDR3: CASSFRDTHAYEQYF. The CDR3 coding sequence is TGTGCCAGCAGCTTCCGGGACACCCACGCCTACGAGCAGTACTTC.

CDR3 nucleotides: TGTGCTAGTGGTTTGGTACTGGCGGGGGCCTACAATGAGCAGTTCTTC. Translated: CASGLVLAGAYNEQFF. The gene calls are TRBV12-5 and TRBJ2-1, with 7 bases that match TRBD2. Germline V gene sequence: CDR1 LGHNT, CDR2 FRNRAP. J was trimmed by 2 bases and V by 0 bases; bases with no gene match: 4. The CDR3 consists of 16 residues.

CDR3 DNA sequence: TGTGCCAGCAGCGTAGCTGGGGGGAGTTTGGCCGATACGCAGTATTTT. Encoded protein: CASSVAGGSLADTQYF. The chain uses TRBV9 and TRBJ2-3, with D maybe TRBD2 (6 bases). CDR3 length: 16 residues. CDR1 and CDR2 from the germline V gene are SGDLS and YYNGEE. V lost 0 bases and J lost 6, with 17 bases in between.

CDR3 coding DNA: TGTGCCACCAGCAGAGATGGGATGCTCCGGGAAGGGACCGGGGAGCTGTTTTTT. Protein: CATSRDGMLREGTGELFF. The V gene is TRBV15, the J gene TRBJ2-2; D is perhaps TRBD2 (5 bases). The germline gives CDR1 LNHNV, CDR2 YYDKDF (reference sequence). This CDR3 has 18 residues. V gave up 0 bases and J gave up 5 bases, with 19 bases separating them.